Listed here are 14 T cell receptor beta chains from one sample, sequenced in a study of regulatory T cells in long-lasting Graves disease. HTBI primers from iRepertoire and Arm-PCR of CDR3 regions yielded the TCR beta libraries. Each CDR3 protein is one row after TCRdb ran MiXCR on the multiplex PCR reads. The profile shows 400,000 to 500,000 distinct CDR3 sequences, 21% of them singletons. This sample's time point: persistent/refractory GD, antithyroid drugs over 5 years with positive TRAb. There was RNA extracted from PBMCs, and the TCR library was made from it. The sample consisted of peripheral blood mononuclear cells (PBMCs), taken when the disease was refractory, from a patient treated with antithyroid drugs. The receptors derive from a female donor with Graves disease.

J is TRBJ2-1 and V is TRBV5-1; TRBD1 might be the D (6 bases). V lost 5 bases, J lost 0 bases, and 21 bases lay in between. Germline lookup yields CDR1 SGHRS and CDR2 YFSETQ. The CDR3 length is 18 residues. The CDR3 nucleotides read TGCGCCAGCAGGTCAGAGGGTTCAGGGGTGAGCTCCTACAATGAGCAGTTCTTC. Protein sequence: CASRSEGSGVSSYNEQFF.

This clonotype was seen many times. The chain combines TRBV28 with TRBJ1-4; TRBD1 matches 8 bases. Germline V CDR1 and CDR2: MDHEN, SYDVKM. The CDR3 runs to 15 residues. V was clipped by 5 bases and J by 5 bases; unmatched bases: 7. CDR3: CASSAPGQGNEKLFF. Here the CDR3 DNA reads TGTGCCAGCAGTGCCCCCGGACAGGGCAATGAAAAACTGTTTTTT.

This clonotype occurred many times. Here the CDR3 DNA reads TGTGCCTGGAGTGTGGGACACACCTACGAGCAGTACTTC. It is translated as CAWSVGHTYEQYF. This chain joins TRBV30 and TRBJ2-7; D may be TRBD1 (6 bases). The CDR3 runs 13 residues. Germline V gene lookup returns CDR1 GTSNPN and CDR2 SVGIG (reference sequence). Trimming cost V 0 bases and J 2 bases, with 8 bases left between them. Supplemented by reference TRBV30 and TRBJ2-7, the full variable domain reads SQTIHQWPATLVQPVGSPLSLECTVEGTSNPNLYWYRQAAGRGLQLLFYSVGIGQISSEVPQNLSASRPQDRQFILSSKKLLLSDSGFYLCAWSVGHTYEQYFGPGTRLTVT.

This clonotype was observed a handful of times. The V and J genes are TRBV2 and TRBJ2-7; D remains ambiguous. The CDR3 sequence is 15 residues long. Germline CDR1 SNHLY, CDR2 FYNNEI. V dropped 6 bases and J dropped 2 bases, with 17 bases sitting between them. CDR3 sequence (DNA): TGTGCCAGCAGCCAAGATATCGGCGGAACCTACGAGCAGTACTTC. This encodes CASSQDIGGTYEQYF.

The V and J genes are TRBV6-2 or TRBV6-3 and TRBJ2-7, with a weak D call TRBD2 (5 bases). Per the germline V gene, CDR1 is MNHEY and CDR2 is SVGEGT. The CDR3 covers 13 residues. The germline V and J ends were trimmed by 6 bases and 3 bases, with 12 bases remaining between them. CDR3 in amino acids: CASSRTGLYEQYF. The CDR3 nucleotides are TGTGCCAGCAGCCGTACTGGACTCTACGAGCAGTACTTC.

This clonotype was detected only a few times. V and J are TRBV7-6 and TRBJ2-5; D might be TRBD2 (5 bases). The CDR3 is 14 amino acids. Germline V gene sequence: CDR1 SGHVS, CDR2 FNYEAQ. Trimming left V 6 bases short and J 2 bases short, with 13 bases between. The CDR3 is CASRRTPSQETQYF. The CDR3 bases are TGTGCCAGCAGACGGACTCCGTCACAAGAGACCCAGTACTTC.

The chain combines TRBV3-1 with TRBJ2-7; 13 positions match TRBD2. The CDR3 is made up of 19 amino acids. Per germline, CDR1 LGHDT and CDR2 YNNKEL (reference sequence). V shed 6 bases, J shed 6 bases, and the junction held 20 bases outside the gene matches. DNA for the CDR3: TGTGCCAGCAGTTTAGCCGACCCAAGGACTAGCGGGAGAAACGCCGAGCAGTACTTC. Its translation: CASSLADPRTSGRNAEQYF.

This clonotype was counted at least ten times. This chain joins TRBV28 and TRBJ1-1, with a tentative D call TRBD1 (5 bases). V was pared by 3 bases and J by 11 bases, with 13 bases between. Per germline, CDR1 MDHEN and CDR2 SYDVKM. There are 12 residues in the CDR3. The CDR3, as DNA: TGTGCCAGCAGTTTCCCCGGGACCGGGGCTTTCTTT. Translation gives CASSFPGTGAFF. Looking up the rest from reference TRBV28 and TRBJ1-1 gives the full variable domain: DVKVTQSSRYLVKRTGEKVFLECVQDMDHENMFWYRQDPGLGLRLIYFSYDVKMKEKGDIPEGYSVSREKKERFSLILESASTNQTSMYLCASSFPGTGAFFGQGTRLTVV.

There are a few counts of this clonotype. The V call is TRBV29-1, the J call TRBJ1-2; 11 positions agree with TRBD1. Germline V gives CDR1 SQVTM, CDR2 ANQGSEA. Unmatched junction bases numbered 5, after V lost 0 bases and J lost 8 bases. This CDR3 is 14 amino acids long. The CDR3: CSVEDRDRGGGYTF. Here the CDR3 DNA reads TGCAGCGTTGAAGATCGGGACAGGGGGGGCGGCTACACCTTC.

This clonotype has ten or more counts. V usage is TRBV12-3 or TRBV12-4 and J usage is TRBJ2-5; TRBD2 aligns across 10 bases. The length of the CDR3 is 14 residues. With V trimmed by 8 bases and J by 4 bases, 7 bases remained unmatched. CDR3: CASRRAGGVETQYF. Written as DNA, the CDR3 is TGTGCCAGCCGACGAGCGGGAGGGGTAGAGACCCAGTACTTC.

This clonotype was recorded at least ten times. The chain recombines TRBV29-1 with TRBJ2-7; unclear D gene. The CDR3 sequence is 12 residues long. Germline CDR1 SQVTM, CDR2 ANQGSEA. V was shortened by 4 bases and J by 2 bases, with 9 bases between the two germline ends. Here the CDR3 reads CSVVKETYEQYF. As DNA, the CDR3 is TGCAGCGTTGTTAAGGAAACCTACGAGCAGTACTTC.

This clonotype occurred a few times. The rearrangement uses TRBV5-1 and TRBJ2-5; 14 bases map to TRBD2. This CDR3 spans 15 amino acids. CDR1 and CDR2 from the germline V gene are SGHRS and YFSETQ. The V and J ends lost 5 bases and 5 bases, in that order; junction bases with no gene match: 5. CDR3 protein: CASREGLAGVETQYF. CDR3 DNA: TGCGCCAGCAGGGAGGGACTAGCGGGAGTTGAGACCCAGTACTTC.

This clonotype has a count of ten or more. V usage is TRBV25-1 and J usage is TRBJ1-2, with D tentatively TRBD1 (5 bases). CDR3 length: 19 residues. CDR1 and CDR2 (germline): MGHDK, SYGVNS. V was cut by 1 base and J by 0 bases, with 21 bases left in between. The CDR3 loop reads CASSESGLGPGETNYGYTF. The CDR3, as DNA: TGTGCCAGCAGTGAATCAGGGCTTGGACCGGGGGAGACTAACTATGGCTACACCTTC.

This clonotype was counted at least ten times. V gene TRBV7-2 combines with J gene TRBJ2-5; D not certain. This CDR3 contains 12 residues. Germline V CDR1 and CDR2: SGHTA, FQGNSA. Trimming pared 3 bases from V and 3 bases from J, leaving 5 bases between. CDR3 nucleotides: TGTGCCAGCAGCTTGAACAAAGAGACCCAGTACTTC. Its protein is CASSLNKETQYF.